Listed below are T cell receptor beta chains from one sample, sequenced in a study of T-cell reconstitution after alpha-beta-depleted transplantation in children. TCRdb reprocessed the PCR reads via MiXCR and lists one record per CDR3 protein. This table holds 350,000 to 400,000 distinct CDR3 sequences, about an eighth found once. The sequencing used PBMCs, collected from the stem cell graft. These receptors were obtained from a human donor who donated a stem cell graft to a child with Fanconi anemia. The CDR3 runs from the conserved cysteine through the conserved F or W. Each record gives: D gene, J gene, clone size, V gene, CDR3 protein, CDR3 DNA. A D gene is named only where the DNA matches it firmly. Clone sizes are given selectively: once, few, many, or a class where the clone is expanded.

d_call: NA
j_call: TRBJ1-1
clone_size: many
v_call: TRBV18
cdr3_aa: CASSPAGKTEAFF
cdr3_nt: TGTGCCAGCTCACCGGCGGGGAAGACTGAAGCTTTCTTT

d_call: NA
j_call: TRBJ2-2
clone_size: many
v_call: TRBV12-3/TRBV12-4
cdr3_aa: CASSLGWQSGELFF
cdr3_nt: TGTGCCAGCAGTTTAGGGTGGCAGTCCGGGGAGCTGTTTTTT

d_call: NA
j_call: TRBJ2-2
clone_size: few
v_call: TRBV6-5
cdr3_aa: CAVRGVTGELFF
cdr3_nt: TGTGCCGTCCGGGGAGTCACCGGGGAGCTGTTTTTT

d_call: TRBD1
j_call: TRBJ1-5
clone_size: many
v_call: TRBV19
cdr3_aa: CASSIRTGSTNQPQHF
cdr3_nt: TGTGCCAGTAGTATAAGGACAGGGAGTACCAATCAGCCCCAGCATTTT

d_call: NA
j_call: TRBJ2-5
clone_size: NA
v_call: TRBV7-7
cdr3_aa: CASSSSPLGQLQETQYF
cdr3_nt: TGTGCCAGCAGCTCCTCACCCCTCGGACAGTTGCAAGAGACCCAGTACTTC

d_call: NA
j_call: TRBJ1-1
clone_size: few
v_call: TRBV6-2/TRBV6-3
cdr3_aa: CASSGGGVTEAFF
cdr3_nt: TGTGCCAGCAGCGGCGGAGGCGTGACTGAAGCTTTCTTT

d_call: TRBD2
j_call: TRBJ2-7
clone_size: many
v_call: TRBV20-1
cdr3_aa: CSARTPSGGPIYEQYF
cdr3_nt: TGCAGTGCCAGAACCCCTAGCGGGGGGCCGATCTACGAGCAGTACTTC

d_call: TRBD2
j_call: TRBJ2-3
clone_size: many
v_call: TRBV5-1
cdr3_aa: CASSLASSGGTDTQYF
cdr3_nt: TGCGCCAGCAGCTTGGCCTCTAGCGGGGGGACCGATACGCAGTATTTT

d_call: TRBD2
j_call: TRBJ2-3
clone_size: NA
v_call: TRBV9
cdr3_aa: CASKGLAGDTDTQYF
cdr3_nt: TGTGCCAGCAAGGGACTAGCGGGAGACACAGATACGCAGTATTTT

d_call: TRBD2
j_call: TRBJ2-3
clone_size: many
v_call: TRBV7-2
cdr3_aa: CASSLILAGGNTQYF
cdr3_nt: TGTGCCAGCAGCTTAATCCTAGCGGGAGGGAATACGCAGTATTTT

d_call: NA
j_call: TRBJ2-1
clone_size: few
v_call: TRBV4-3
cdr3_aa: CASSQDGQASYNEQFF
cdr3_nt: TGCGCCAGCAGCCAAGATGGGCAAGCCTCCTACAATGAGCAGTTCTTC

d_call: NA
j_call: TRBJ1-1
clone_size: NA
v_call: TRBV18
cdr3_aa: CASSPTGQNTEAFF
cdr3_nt: TGTGCCAGCTCACCAACGGGACAGAACACTGAAGCTTTCTTT

d_call: TRBD1
j_call: TRBJ2-2
clone_size: NA
v_call: TRBV7-3
cdr3_aa: CASSSTGASPSGELFF
cdr3_nt: TGTGCCAGCAGCTCCACAGGGGCGAGTCCGTCGGGGGAGCTGTTTTTT

d_call: NA
j_call: TRBJ1-3
clone_size: once
v_call: TRBV20-1
cdr3_aa: CSARASAGNTIYF
cdr3_nt: TGCAGTGCTAGAGCCTCAGCCGGAAACACCATATATTTT

d_call: NA
j_call: TRBJ2-1
clone_size: few
v_call: TRBV5-1
cdr3_aa: CASSSRTPPGNEQFF
cdr3_nt: TGCGCCAGCAGCTCTAGGACCCCACCAGGCAATGAGCAGTTCTTC

d_call: NA
j_call: TRBJ1-1
clone_size: many
v_call: TRBV7-6
cdr3_aa: CASSLGSGNTEAFF
cdr3_nt: TGTGCCAGCAGCTTAGGATCGGGGAACACTGAAGCTTTCTTT

d_call: TRBD1
j_call: TRBJ1-6
clone_size: many
v_call: TRBV4-2
cdr3_aa: CASSQGGQVSSPLHF
cdr3_nt: TGTGCCAGCAGCCAAGGGGGACAGGTATCCTCACCCCTCCACTTT

d_call: NA
j_call: TRBJ2-1
clone_size: NA
v_call: TRBV20-1
cdr3_aa: CSAGVGGRNEQFF
cdr3_nt: TGCAGTGCTGGCGTGGGAGGCCGCAATGAGCAGTTCTTC

d_call: NA
j_call: TRBJ2-5
clone_size: few
v_call: TRBV6-2/TRBV6-3
cdr3_aa: CASSYMSRETQYF
cdr3_nt: TGTGCCAGCAGTTATATGTCCCGGGAGACCCAGTACTTC

d_call: NA
j_call: TRBJ2-1
clone_size: NA
v_call: TRBV10-3
cdr3_aa: CAISAVTNEQFF
cdr3_nt: TGTGCCATCAGTGCGGTAACCAATGAGCAGTTCTTC

d_call: NA
j_call: TRBJ2-1
clone_size: NA
v_call: TRBV12-5
cdr3_aa: CASGLDTSNEQFF
cdr3_nt: TGTGCTAGTGGTTTGGACACTAGCAATGAGCAGTTCTTC

d_call: NA
j_call: TRBJ2-1
clone_size: NA
v_call: TRBV7-2
cdr3_aa: CASSLSGTSYNEQFF
cdr3_nt: TGTGCCAGCAGCTTAAGCGGGACATCCTACAATGAGCAGTTCTTC

d_call: NA
j_call: TRBJ1-2
clone_size: few
v_call: TRBV4-3
cdr3_aa: CASSQVMGTTIYGYTF
cdr3_nt: TGCGCCAGCAGCCAAGTAATGGGGACTACTATCTATGGCTACACCTTC

d_call: NA
j_call: TRBJ1-2
clone_size: few
v_call: TRBV6-5
cdr3_aa: CASRAPGTLVYGYTF
cdr3_nt: TGTGCCAGCAGGGCTCCCGGGACATTGGTCTATGGCTACACCTTC

d_call: NA
j_call: TRBJ1-6
clone_size: NA
v_call: TRBV6-1
cdr3_aa: CASSPRGGNNSPLHF
cdr3_nt: TGTGCCAGCAGTCCTAGGGGGGGGAATAATTCACCCCTCCACTTT

d_call: NA
j_call: TRBJ2-7
clone_size: NA
v_call: TRBV12-3/TRBV12-4
cdr3_aa: CASSPTWAQGEQYF
cdr3_nt: TGTGCCAGCAGCCCGACCTGGGCTCAAGGCGAGCAGTACTTC

d_call: TRBD1
j_call: TRBJ1-1
clone_size: few
v_call: TRBV7-6
cdr3_aa: CASSLDGDRAGTEAFF
cdr3_nt: TGTGCCAGCAGCTTAGATGGGGACAGGGCGGGAACTGAAGCTTTCTTT

d_call: TRBD2
j_call: TRBJ2-1
clone_size: many
v_call: TRBV5-1
cdr3_aa: CASSLGLAGGNEQFF
cdr3_nt: TGTGCCAGCAGTTTGGGACTAGCGGGGGGTAATGAGCAGTTCTTC

d_call: NA
j_call: TRBJ2-6
clone_size: once
v_call: TRBV12-3/TRBV12-4
cdr3_aa: CASSVRGRGANVLTF
cdr3_nt: TGTGCCAGCAGCGTCAGGGGCCGTGGGGCCAACGTCCTGACTTTC

d_call: TRBD2
j_call: TRBJ2-7
clone_size: NA
v_call: TRBV10-3
cdr3_aa: CAISGPKGESGTYEQYF
cdr3_nt: TGTGCCATCAGTGGCCCCAAAGGCGAGAGCGGGACCTACGAGCAGTACTTC

d_call: NA
j_call: TRBJ2-3
clone_size: few
v_call: TRBV2
cdr3_aa: CASRTLVGDTQYF
cdr3_nt: TGTGCCAGCAGGACCCTAGTTGGGGATACGCAGTATTTT

d_call: TRBD1
j_call: TRBJ1-5
clone_size: many
v_call: TRBV20-1
cdr3_aa: CSARQYQGASSNQPQHF
cdr3_nt: TGCAGTGCTAGACAATATCAGGGGGCTTCCAGCAATCAGCCCCAGCATTTT

d_call: NA
j_call: TRBJ1-1
clone_size: many
v_call: TRBV29-1
cdr3_aa: CSVEKGYSTEAFF
cdr3_nt: TGCAGCGTTGAGAAGGGGTATTCCACTGAAGCTTTCTTT

d_call: NA
j_call: TRBJ2-2
clone_size: few
v_call: TRBV7-2
cdr3_aa: CATAHPRGYTGELFF
cdr3_nt: TGTGCCACCGCTCATCCCCGGGGTTACACCGGGGAGCTGTTTTTT

d_call: NA
j_call: TRBJ2-2
clone_size: NA
v_call: TRBV3-1
cdr3_aa: CASTQLTGELFF
cdr3_nt: TGTGCCAGCACACAGCTCACCGGGGAGCTGTTTTTT

d_call: NA
j_call: TRBJ1-5
clone_size: NA
v_call: TRBV7-2
cdr3_aa: CASSLRTRNQPQHF
cdr3_nt: TGTGCCAGCAGCTTACGTACGAGGAATCAGCCCCAGCATTTT

d_call: TRBD2
j_call: TRBJ2-5
clone_size: NA
v_call: TRBV4-2
cdr3_aa: CASSPGLAGETQYF
cdr3_nt: TGTGCCAGCAGCCCCGGACTAGCCGGAGAGACCCAGTACTTC

d_call: NA
j_call: TRBJ1-1
clone_size: NA
v_call: TRBV6-1
cdr3_aa: CASRRGSQLYNTEAFF
cdr3_nt: TGTGCCAGCAGGCGGGGCAGTCAGCTTTACAACACTGAAGCTTTCTTT

d_call: NA
j_call: TRBJ1-6
clone_size: many
v_call: TRBV5-6
cdr3_aa: CASSLVSVDSYNSPLHF
cdr3_nt: TGTGCCAGCAGCTTGGTCTCAGTAGACTCCTATAATTCACCCCTCCACTTT

d_call: TRBD2
j_call: TRBJ2-3
clone_size: NA
v_call: TRBV20-1
cdr3_aa: CSAREQRGGMNTQYF
cdr3_nt: TGCAGTGCTAGAGAACAGCGGGGGGGCATGAATACGCAGTATTTT

d_call: TRBD1
j_call: TRBJ1-2
clone_size: few
v_call: TRBV5-4
cdr3_aa: CASSSLSGQNYGYTF
cdr3_nt: TGTGCCAGCAGCTCATTATCGGGACAGAACTATGGCTACACCTTC

d_call: NA
j_call: TRBJ1-1
clone_size: few
v_call: TRBV5-1
cdr3_aa: CASSQDGDLNTEAFF
cdr3_nt: TGCGCCAGCAGCCAGGACGGGGATTTGAACACTGAAGCTTTCTTT

d_call: NA
j_call: TRBJ1-5
clone_size: NA
v_call: TRBV6-2/TRBV6-3
cdr3_aa: CASSDPEGPYSNQPQHF
cdr3_nt: TGTGCCAGCAGTGACCCCGAGGGGCCTTATAGCAATCAGCCCCAGCATTTT

d_call: NA
j_call: TRBJ1-5
clone_size: few
v_call: TRBV7-8
cdr3_aa: CASCRGANQPQHF
cdr3_nt: TGTGCCAGCTGCCGGGGGGCGAATCAGCCCCAGCATTTT

d_call: TRBD1
j_call: TRBJ1-1
clone_size: few
v_call: TRBV5-1
cdr3_aa: CASSLLRGTEAFF
cdr3_nt: TGCGCCAGCAGCTTACTCAGGGGGACTGAAGCTTTCTTT

d_call: NA
j_call: TRBJ2-7
clone_size: NA
v_call: TRBV3-1
cdr3_aa: CASSQGAGGSYEQYF
cdr3_nt: TGTGCCAGCAGCCAAGGAGCAGGGGGGTCCTACGAGCAGTACTTC

d_call: TRBD2
j_call: TRBJ2-3
clone_size: many
v_call: TRBV10-2
cdr3_aa: CASSELGTSGDITDTQYF
cdr3_nt: TGCGCCAGCAGTGAGCTAGGGACTAGCGGGGACATCACAGATACGCAGTATTTT

d_call: TRBD1
j_call: TRBJ2-7
clone_size: many
v_call: TRBV6-5
cdr3_aa: CASSISGTVSYEQYF
cdr3_nt: TGTGCCAGCAGTATCTCCGGGACAGTCTCCTACGAGCAGTACTTC

d_call: TRBD1
j_call: TRBJ1-1
clone_size: once
v_call: TRBV5-5
cdr3_aa: CASSVGQGKAFF
cdr3_nt: TGTGCCAGCAGCGTTGGACAGGGGAAAGCTTTCTTT

d_call: NA
j_call: TRBJ1-1
clone_size: many
v_call: TRBV5-1
cdr3_aa: CASSLTPQRDAFF
cdr3_nt: TGCGCCAGCAGCTTGACGCCGCAGCGAGATGCTTTCTTT

d_call: NA
j_call: TRBJ1-1
clone_size: once
v_call: TRBV20-1
cdr3_aa: CCARIPRTPKSSEAFF
cdr3_nt: TGCTGTGCTAGGATCCCCCGGACTCCCAAATCGTCAGAAGCTTTCTTT

d_call: NA
j_call: TRBJ1-5
clone_size: few
v_call: TRBV28
cdr3_aa: CASSLSGENQPQHF
cdr3_nt: TGTGCCAGCAGTTTAAGCGGGGAGAATCAGCCCCAGCATTTT

d_call: NA
j_call: TRBJ2-6
clone_size: few
v_call: TRBV5-8
cdr3_aa: CASSLARYSGANVLTF
cdr3_nt: TGTGCCAGCAGCTTGGCCCGGTACTCTGGGGCCAACGTCCTGACTTTC

d_call: NA
j_call: TRBJ1-2
clone_size: few
v_call: TRBV5-1
cdr3_aa: CASSLYEANYGYTF
cdr3_nt: TGCGCCAGCAGCTTGTATGAAGCAAACTATGGCTACACCTTC

d_call: NA
j_call: TRBJ2-5
clone_size: many
v_call: TRBV29-1
cdr3_aa: CSVSSWTAQETQYF
cdr3_nt: TGCAGCGTGTCCTCCTGGACAGCTCAAGAGACCCAGTACTTC

d_call: TRBD1
j_call: TRBJ2-1
clone_size: NA
v_call: TRBV28
cdr3_aa: CASSFGTGKYNEQFF
cdr3_nt: TGTGCCAGCAGTTTTGGGACAGGAAAATACAATGAGCAGTTCTTC

d_call: TRBD1
j_call: TRBJ2-3
clone_size: many
v_call: TRBV5-4
cdr3_aa: CASSLRAGGRTDTQYF
cdr3_nt: TGTGCCAGCAGCTTGAGGGCAGGGGGCCGCACAGATACGCAGTATTTT

d_call: NA
j_call: TRBJ1-4
clone_size: many
v_call: TRBV5-1
cdr3_aa: CASSLATATNEKLFF
cdr3_nt: TGCGCCAGCAGCTTGGCCACCGCAACTAATGAAAAACTGTTTTTT

d_call: TRBD2
j_call: TRBJ2-1
clone_size: few
v_call: TRBV10-3
cdr3_aa: CAISKSGEEQFF
cdr3_nt: TGTGCCATCAGTAAGAGCGGGGAAGAGCAGTTCTTC

d_call: NA
j_call: TRBJ2-2
clone_size: few
v_call: TRBV19
cdr3_aa: CASLRGTGELFF
cdr3_nt: TGTGCCAGTTTGCGTGGCACCGGGGAGCTGTTTTTT